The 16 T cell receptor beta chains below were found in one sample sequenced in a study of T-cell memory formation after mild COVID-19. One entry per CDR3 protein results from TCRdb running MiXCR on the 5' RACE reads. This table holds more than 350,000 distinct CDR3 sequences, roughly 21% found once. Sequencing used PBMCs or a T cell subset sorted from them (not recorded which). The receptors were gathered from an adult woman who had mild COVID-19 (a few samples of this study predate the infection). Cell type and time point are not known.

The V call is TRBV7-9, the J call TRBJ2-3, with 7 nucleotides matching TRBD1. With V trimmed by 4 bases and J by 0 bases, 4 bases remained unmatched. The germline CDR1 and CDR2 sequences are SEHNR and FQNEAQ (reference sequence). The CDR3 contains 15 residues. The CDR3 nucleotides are TGTGCCAGCAGCTCAGGGACAGTTAGCACAGATACGCAGTATTTT. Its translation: CASSSGTVSTDTQYF.

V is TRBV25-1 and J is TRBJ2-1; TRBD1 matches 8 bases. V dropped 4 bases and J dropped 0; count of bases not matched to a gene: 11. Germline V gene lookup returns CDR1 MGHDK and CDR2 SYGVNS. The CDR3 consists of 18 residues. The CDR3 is CASSGPGTGISSYNEQFF. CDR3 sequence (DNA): TGTGCCAGCAGTGGGCCCGGGACAGGTATTTCCTCCTACAATGAGCAGTTCTTC.

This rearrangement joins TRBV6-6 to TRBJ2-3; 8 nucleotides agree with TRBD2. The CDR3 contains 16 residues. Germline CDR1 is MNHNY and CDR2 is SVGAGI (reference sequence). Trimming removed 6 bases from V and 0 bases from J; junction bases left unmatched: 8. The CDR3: CASRTGLALSTDTQYF. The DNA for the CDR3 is TGTGCCAGCAGAACCGGACTAGCACTTAGCACAGATACGCAGTATTTT.

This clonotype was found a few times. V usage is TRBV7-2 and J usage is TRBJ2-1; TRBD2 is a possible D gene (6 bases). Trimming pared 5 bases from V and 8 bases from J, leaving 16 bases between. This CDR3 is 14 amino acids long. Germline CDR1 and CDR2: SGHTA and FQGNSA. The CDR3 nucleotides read TGTGCCAGCAGCCCCCGGGACTCGGGTGATGAGCAGTTCTTC. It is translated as CASSPRDSGDEQFF.

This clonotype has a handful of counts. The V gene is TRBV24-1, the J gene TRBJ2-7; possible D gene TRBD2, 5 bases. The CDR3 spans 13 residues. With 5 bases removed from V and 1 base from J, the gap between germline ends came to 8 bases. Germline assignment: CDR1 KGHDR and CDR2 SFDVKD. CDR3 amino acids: CATSAGGSYEQYF. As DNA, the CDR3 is TGTGCCACCAGTGCCGGCGGGTCCTACGAGCAGTACTTC.

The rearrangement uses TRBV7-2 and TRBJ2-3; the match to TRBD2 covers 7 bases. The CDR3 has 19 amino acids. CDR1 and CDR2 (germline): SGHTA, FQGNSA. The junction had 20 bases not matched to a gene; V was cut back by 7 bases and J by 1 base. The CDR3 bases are TGTGCCAGCACCCGGAGGGTAGCGGGTAAAATCTTGGGCACAGATACGCAGTATTTT. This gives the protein CASTRRVAGKILGTDTQYF. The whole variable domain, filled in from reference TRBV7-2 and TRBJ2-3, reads GAGVSQSPSNKVTEKGKDVELRCDPISGHTALYWYRQSLGQGLEFLIYFQGNSAPDKSGLPSDRFSAERTGGSVSTLTIQRTQQEDSAVYLCASTRRVAGKILGTDTQYFGPGTRLTVL.

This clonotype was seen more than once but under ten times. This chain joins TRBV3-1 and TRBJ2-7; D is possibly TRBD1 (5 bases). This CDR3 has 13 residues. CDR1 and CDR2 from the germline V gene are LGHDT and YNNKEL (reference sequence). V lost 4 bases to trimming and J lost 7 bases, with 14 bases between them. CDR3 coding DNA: TGTGCCAGCAGCCGACAGACAGCCGGAGAGCAGTACTTC. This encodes CASSRQTAGEQYF.

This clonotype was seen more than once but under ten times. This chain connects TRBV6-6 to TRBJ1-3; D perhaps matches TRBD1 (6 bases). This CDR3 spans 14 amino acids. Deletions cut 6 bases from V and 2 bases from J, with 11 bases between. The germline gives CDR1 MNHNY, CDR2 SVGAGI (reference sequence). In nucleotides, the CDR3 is TGTGCCAGCAGACGTGACAGGCCTGGAAACACCATATATTTT. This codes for CASRRDRPGNTIYF.

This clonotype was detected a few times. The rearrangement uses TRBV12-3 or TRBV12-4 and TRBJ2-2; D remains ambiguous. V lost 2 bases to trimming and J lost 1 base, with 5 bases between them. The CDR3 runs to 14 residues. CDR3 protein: CASSLRRNTGELFF. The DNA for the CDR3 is TGTGCCAGCAGTTTACGGCGGAACACCGGGGAGCTGTTTTTT.

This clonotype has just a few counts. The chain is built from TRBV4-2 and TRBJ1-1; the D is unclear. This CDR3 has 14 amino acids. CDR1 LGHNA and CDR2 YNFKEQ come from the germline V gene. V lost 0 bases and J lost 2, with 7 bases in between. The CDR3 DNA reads TGTGCCAGCAGCCAAGATACAATAAACACTGAAGCTTTCTTT. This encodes CASSQDTINTEAFF.

The CDR3 DNA is TGCAGTGCTAGCCCCGGGGTTAGAACCGGGGAGCTGTTTTTT. This sequence encodes CSASPGVRTGELFF. The rearrangement joins TRBV20-1 to TRBJ2-2; perhaps TRBD2 as D (5 bases). V was shortened by 3 bases and J by 5 bases, with 13 bases between the two germline ends. The CDR3 sequence is 14 residues long. Germline V gene data show CDR1 as DFQATT and CDR2 as SNEGSKA (reference sequence).

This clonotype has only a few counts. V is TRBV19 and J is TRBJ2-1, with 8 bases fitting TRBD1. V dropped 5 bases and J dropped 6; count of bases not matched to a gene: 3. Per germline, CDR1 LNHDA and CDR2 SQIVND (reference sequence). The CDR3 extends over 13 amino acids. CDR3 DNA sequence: TGTGCCAGTAGTCGGCAGGGGGCCAATGAGCAGTTCTTC. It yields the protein CASSRQGANEQFF.

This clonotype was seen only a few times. The CDR3 here is CASSNSGYYGYTF. Here the CDR3 DNA reads TGTGCCAGCAGTAACTCAGGGTATTATGGCTACACCTTC. This chain joins TRBV3-1 and TRBJ1-2; D is perhaps TRBD1 (5 bases). Trimming cost V 6 bases and J 5 bases, with 13 bases left between them. CDR1 is LGHDT, CDR2 YNNKEL, per germline (reference sequence). This CDR3 spans 13 amino acids.

Here the CDR3 DNA reads TGTGCCAGCAGTGAGGAAGATTTGGGGCTGAATTACTATGGCTACACCTTC. Encoded protein: CASSEEDLGLNYYGYTF. The chain links TRBV25-1 to TRBJ1-2; D might be TRBD1 (5 bases). The CDR3 sequence is 17 residues long. CDR1 is MGHDK and CDR2 is SYGVNS in the germline V gene. The V end was cut by 3 bases, the J end by 3 bases, with 20 bases between.

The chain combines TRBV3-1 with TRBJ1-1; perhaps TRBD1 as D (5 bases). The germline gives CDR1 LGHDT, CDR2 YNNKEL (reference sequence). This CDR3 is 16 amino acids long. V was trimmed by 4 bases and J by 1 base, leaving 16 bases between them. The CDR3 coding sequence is TGTGCCAGCAGCCGTAGGGACGGTGGAAGGAACACTGAAGCTTTCTTT. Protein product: CASSRRDGGRNTEAFF.

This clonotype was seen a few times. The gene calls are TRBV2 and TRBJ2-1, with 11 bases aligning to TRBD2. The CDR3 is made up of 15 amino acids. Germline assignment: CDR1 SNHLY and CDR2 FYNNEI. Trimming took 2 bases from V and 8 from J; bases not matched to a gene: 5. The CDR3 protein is CASSETGLAVDEQFF. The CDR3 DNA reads TGTGCCAGCAGTGAAACGGGACTAGCGGTCGATGAGCAGTTCTTC.